The 17 T cell receptor beta chains listed next were all sequenced from one sample in a study of tumor and adjacent non-tumor tissue in lung cancer. Three rounds of nested PCR, following a modified ARM-PCR protocol, produced the TCRbeta library. TCRdb independently ran MiXCR on the multiplex PCR reads; one entry per CDR3 protein. The repertoire includes around 99,000 distinct CDR3 sequences, under 65% of them detected once, and about 20% sits in the top ten. No cell sorting was done before RNA was extracted from the tissue. This non-tumor lung sample came from over 3 cm beyond the tumor edge. Sequenced input: distant non-tumor lung tissue. The source is a man in his sixties with non-small cell lung cancer.

This clonotype was observed a single time. The junction does not match germline at one end; this may be a read error. The rearrangement joins TRBV20-1 to TRBJ2-1; 9 bases fit TRBD2. CDR1 is DFQATT, CDR2 SNEGSKA, per germline (reference sequence). This CDR3 region has 15 residues. CDR3 DNA sequence: TGCAGTACCCCGCCAGCGGGAGGCTCCTACAATGAGCAGTTTTTC. Translation: CSTPPAGGSYNEQFF.

This clonotype was detected once. This chain uses TRBV12-3 or TRBV12-4 with TRBJ1-2; D is undetermined. With 0 bases removed from V and 2 bases from J, the gap between germline ends came to 13 bases. The CDR3 consists of 16 residues. Here the CDR3 reads CASSLAWTSSNYGYTF. Here the CDR3 DNA reads TGTGCCAGCAGTTTAGCCTGGACTTCTTCAAACTATGGCTACACCTTC.

To note about this clonotype: Just one base apart from a much larger clone, this may be a read error. The chain links TRBV13 to TRBJ1-3; 7 positions agree with TRBD1. The germline V gene has CDR1 PRHDT and CDR2 FYEKMQ (reference sequence). V lost 3 bases to trimming and J lost 8 bases; unmatched junction nucleotides: 4. The length of the CDR3 is 13 residues. In DNA, the CDR3 is TGTGCCAGCAGCTTCAACAGGGGAGACACCATATATTTT. Residues: CASSFNRGDTIYF.

For this clonotype: The junction departs from germline at one end; a sequencing error may be responsible. This chain connects TRBV30 to TRBJ2-6, with D maybe TRBD1 (5 bases). Germline-derived CDR1 and CDR2 are GTSNPN and SVGIG (reference sequence). The length of the CDR3 is 15 residues. The CDR3 coding sequence is TGTGCCTGGAGTCTTCGGACCCCTGGGGCCAACGTCCTGAGTTTC. The encoded protein is CAWSLRTPGANVLSF. The complete variable domain, with remaining parts taken from reference TRBV30 and TRBJ2-6, reads SQTIHQWPATLVQPVGSPLSLECTVEGTSNPNLYWYRQAAGRGLQLLFYSVGIGQISSEVPQNLSASRPQDRQFILSSKKLLLSDSGFYLCAWSLRTPGANVLSFGAGSRLTVL.

Note on this clonotype: An end of the junction does not agree with germline; a read error may underlie this. The V call is TRBV5-4, the J call TRBJ2-5; D is perhaps TRBD1 or TRBD2 (5 bases each). Germline CDR1 SGHNT, CDR2 YYREEE (reference sequence). The CDR3 totals 15 residues. Here the CDR3 reads CASSRGPTFRETQYF. The DNA for the CDR3 is TGTGCCAGCAGCCGGGGACCTACCTTTAGGGAGACCCAGTACTTT.

This clonotype was counted once. V gene TRBV6-2 or TRBV6-3 combines with J gene TRBJ2-3; no definite D call. CDR1 and CDR2 from the germline V gene are MNHEY and SVGEGT. V lost 2 bases to trimming and J lost 3 bases, with 12 bases between them. The CDR3 has 15 amino acids. The CDR3 nucleotides are TGTGCCAGCAGTTACCGGGCCCCGCAGACAGATACGCAGTATTTT. This translates into CASSYRAPQTDTQYF.

Worth noting for this clonotype: A much larger clonotype is one base distant, so this may be a read error. V is TRBV18 and J is TRBJ2-1; 11 bases are shared with TRBD2. This CDR3 is built from 15 residues. Germline V gene sequence: CDR1 KGHSH, CDR2 LQKENI. Unmatched junction bases numbered 2, after V lost 2 bases and J lost 5 bases. For the CDR3, the DNA is TGTGCCAGCTCACCAACTAGCGGGGGCCACAATGAGCAGTTCTTC. Translated, it gives CASSPTSGGHNEQFF.

In regard to this clonotype: It may be a read error: a sequence one base away is much more abundant. This chain uses TRBV5-6 with TRBJ2-7; D is unresolved. Germline lookup yields CDR1 SGHDT and CDR2 YYEEEE. The CDR3 consists of 15 residues. CDR3 sequence: CASSLGQGFVYKQYF. Here the CDR3 DNA reads TGTGCCAGCAGCTTGGGACAAGGCTTCGTCTACAAGCAGTACTTC.

On this clonotype: This sequence may be a read error, since a much larger clone differs from it by one base. This rearrangement joins TRBV5-1 to TRBJ1-6, with unresolved D. The germline V gene has CDR1 SGHRS and CDR2 YFSETQ. The CDR3 has 14 residues. CDR3 in DNA: TGCGCCATCAGCTTTCGGCCAGAGAATTCACCCCTCCACTTT. Translating it yields CAISFRPENSPLHF. Full variable domain (missing parts from reference TRBV5-1 and TRBJ1-6): KAGVTQTPRYLIKTRGQQVTLSCSPISGHRSVSWYQQTPGQGLQFLFEYFSETQRNKGNFPGRFSGRQFSNSRSEMNVSTLELGDSALYLCAISFRPENSPLHFGNGTRLTVT.

In regard to this clonotype: Here the CDR3 omits its conserved ending phenylalanine or tryptophan, so a read error is the likely source. The chain couples TRBV12-3 or TRBV12-4 to TRBJ2-1; possible D gene TRBD1, 6 bases. The CDR3 totals 15 residues. This CDR3 reads CGSRWGRGGYNEQFL. In nucleotides, the CDR3 is TGTGGCAGCAGATGGGGGAGAGGGGGTTACAATGAGCAGTTCCTC.

As regards this clonotype: Germline is not matched at one junction end, which may reflect a read error. The chain links TRBV29-1 to TRBJ1-1; D perhaps matches TRBD1 (5 bases). The CDR3 contains 10 residues. CDR1 is SQVTM and CDR2 is ANQGSEA in the germline V gene. The CDR3 sequence: CSAPDTGAFF. DNA of the CDR3: TGCAGTGCCCCGGACACTGGAGCTTTCTTT.

A note on this clonotype: The junction differs from germline at one of its ends, possibly a read error. This chain joins TRBV12-3 or TRBV12-4 and TRBJ2-3; D is possibly TRBD1 (5 bases). The CDR3 is made up of 15 amino acids. Here the CDR3 DNA reads TGTGTCAGCAGGGCCACAGGCGCACGGGCAGATACGCAGTATTTT. Translation gives CVSRATGARADTQYF.

About this clonotype itself: The junction and the germline gene differ at one end; a read error may be behind it. The chain uses TRBV11-2 and TRBJ2-5; 7 bases match TRBD1. This CDR3 contains 14 residues. Germline CDR1 SGHAT, CDR2 FQNNGV. CDR3 protein: CAGSPSSTQGVRYF. DNA of the CDR3: TGTGCCGGCAGCCCAAGCAGTACCCAGGGGGTCCGGTACTTC.

Comment on this clonotype: With a much larger clone just one base away, this may be a read error. V gene TRBV12-3 or TRBV12-4 combines with J gene TRBJ1-1; 9 positions agree with TRBD1. CDR3 length: 15 amino acids. Trimming cost V 10 bases and J 4 bases; bases outside gene matches: 13. The CDR3 reads CANSRTGGDSTEAFF. The CDR3 nucleotides read TGTGCCAACAGCCGAACAGGGGGCGATAGCACTGAAGCTTTCTTT.

This rearrangement joins TRBV6-6 to TRBJ2-3; TRBD1 or TRBD2 may be the D gene (7 bases each). This CDR3 region has 16 residues. Germline assignment: CDR1 MNHNY and CDR2 SVGAGI (reference sequence). The germline V and J ends were trimmed by 6 bases and 4 bases, with 20 bases remaining between them. CDR3 residues: CASSLRQGTSADTQYF. In DNA, the CDR3 is TGTGCCAGCAGCCTAAGACAGGGAACTAGCGCAGATACGCAGTATTTT.

As for this clonotype: It may be a read error: a sequence one base away is much more abundant. The gene calls are TRBV20-1 and TRBJ2-5; D gene unclear. The CDR3 is made up of 14 amino acids. Trimming shortened V by 2 bases and J by 7 bases, and 17 bases separated the two germline ends. The germline CDR1 and CDR2 sequences are DFQATT and SNEGSKA (reference sequence). This CDR3 is CSARSVDPVWTQYF. The CDR3 nucleotides are TGCAGTGCTAGATCCGTCGACCCAGTATGGACCCAGTACTTC.

The CDR3 DNA follows: TGTGCCAGCAGTTACGACCGCATGCAGTACTTC. It encodes CASSYDRMQYF. V and J are TRBV6-6 and TRBJ2-7; D gene uncertain. The CDR3 extends over 11 amino acids. V lost 2 bases and J 9 bases, leaving 8 bases between the germline ends. Germline values: CDR1 MNHNY, CDR2 SVGAGI (reference sequence).